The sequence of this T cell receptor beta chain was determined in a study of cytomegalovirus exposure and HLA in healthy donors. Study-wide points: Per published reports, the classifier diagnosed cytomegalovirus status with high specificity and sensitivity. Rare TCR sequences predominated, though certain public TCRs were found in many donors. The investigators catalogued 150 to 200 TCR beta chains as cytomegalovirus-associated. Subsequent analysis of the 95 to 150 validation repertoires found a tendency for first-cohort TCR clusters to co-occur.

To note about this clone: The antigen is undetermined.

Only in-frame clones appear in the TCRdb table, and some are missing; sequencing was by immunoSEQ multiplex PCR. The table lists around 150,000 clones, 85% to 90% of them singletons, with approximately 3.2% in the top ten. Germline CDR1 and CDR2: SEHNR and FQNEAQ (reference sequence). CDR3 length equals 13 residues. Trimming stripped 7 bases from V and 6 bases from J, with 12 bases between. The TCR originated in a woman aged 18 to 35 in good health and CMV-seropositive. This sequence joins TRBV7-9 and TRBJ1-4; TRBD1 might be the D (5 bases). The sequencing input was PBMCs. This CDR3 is CASKGAGDEKLFF. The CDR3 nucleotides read TGTGCCAGCAAGGGCGCGGGGGATGAAAAACTGTTTTTT.